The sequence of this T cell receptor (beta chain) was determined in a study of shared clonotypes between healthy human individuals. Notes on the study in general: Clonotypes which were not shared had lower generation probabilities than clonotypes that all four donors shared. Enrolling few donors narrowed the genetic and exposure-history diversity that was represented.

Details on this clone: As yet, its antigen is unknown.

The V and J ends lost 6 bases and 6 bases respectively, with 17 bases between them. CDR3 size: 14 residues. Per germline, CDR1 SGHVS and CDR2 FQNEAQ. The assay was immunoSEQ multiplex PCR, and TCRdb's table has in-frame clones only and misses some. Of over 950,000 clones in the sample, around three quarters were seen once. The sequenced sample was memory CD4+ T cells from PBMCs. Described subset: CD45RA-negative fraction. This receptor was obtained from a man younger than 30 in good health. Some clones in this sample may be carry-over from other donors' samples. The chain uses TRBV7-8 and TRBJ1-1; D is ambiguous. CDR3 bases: TGTGCCAGCAGTAAGGGCAGCCGCGGGGCTGAAGCTTTCTTT. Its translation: CASSKGSRGAEAFF.